This T cell receptor (beta chain) was sequenced during a study of T-cell reconstitution after alpha-beta-depleted transplantation in children (dated by TCRdb to the mid-2010s). Study-level background: T-cell immune reconstitution after TCRalphabeta/CD19-depleted allogeneic hematopoietic cell transplantation in children was quantitatively tracked in the study by means of TCR repertoire profiling.

Summary of the overall study and its limitations: Over the following months the frequencies of hyperexpanded clones went down, and after one year T-cell counts and TCRbeta diversity were mostly credited to newly produced T cells. The high TCRbeta diversity at day 60 in some patients was ascribed to recipient T cells and intrathymic progenitors that had survived conditioning. The apparently early recovery of alphabetaT-cell counts about two months after transplant reportedly depended on only several hundred rapidly expanded clones that came from non-depleted graft cells.

Reading the label with the study, this specimen's treatment or condition is: allogeneic hematopoietic cell transplantation with graft depleted of TCRalphabeta T cells and CD19 B cells. Transplant recipients were children who received TCRalphabeta/CD19-depleted allogeneic hematopoietic cell grafts. Libraries came from PCR. Sequencing was performed on an Illumina HiSeq 2500. TCR library preparation used molecular barcoding, with unique molecular identifiers applied to normalize quantification of the TCRbeta repertoire. The public reads were reprocessed in TCRdb via fastp at Q25 and MiXCR, keeping in-frame beta chains. For every CDR3 protein sequence, its rows merge into one entry that carries the most common genes and DNA. In this sample the table shows approximately 500,000 distinct CDR3 sequences, roughly 27% of which occur a single time. The ten largest clones add up to under 45% of the sample. As regards this clonotype: This receptor's antigen is unknown. No base-level quality is on record; no much larger clone is a single base apart.

The sample in question was PBMCs, obtained before TCRalphabeta/CD19-depleted stem cell transplant. The source is a boy in the first two years of life with Wiskott-Aldrich syndrome, due to receive a stem cell transplant.

The CDR3 protein sequence reads: CASSQVGDRHEQYF. The DNA is TGCGCCAGCAGCCAAGTAGGGGACAGGCACGAGCAGTACTTC. The V and J genes are TRBV4-1 and TRBJ2-7, with 8 bases in between that match TRBD1. The CDR3 contains 14 residues, cysteine and phenylalanine counted. The read is trimmed to its CDR3 DNA, 42 bases read in frame from base 1. From a lookup of the germline V gene, CDR1 and CDR2 are MGHRA and YSYEKL. V and J are trimmed by 1 base and 5 bases, and the gene matches miss 4 bases of the junction.